One sample yielded the 25 T cell receptor beta chains listed below, sequenced in a study of shared clonotypes between healthy human individuals. TCRdb's table, derived via immunoSEQ multiplex PCR, lists solely in-frame clones and lacks some. There are around 1.6 million clones in the sample; 98% occur only once, and roughly 0.45% lies in the top ten. Sample: naive CD4+ T cells sorted from blood. Subset: CD45RA+ positively selected. Receptors originate from a man aged 30 to 45 in good health.

The J gene is TRBJ2-5, the V gene TRBV7-9, with 9 bases matching TRBD2. CDR1 is SEHNR, CDR2 FQNEAQ, per germline (reference sequence). The J segment lost 1 base and the V segment lost 3 bases, leaving 0 bases of the junction unmatched. CDR3 size: 14 residues. The CDR3 DNA reads as TGTGCCAGCAGCTTGACTAGCGGCCAAGAGACCCAGTACTTC. This codes for CASSLTSGQETQYF.

The V call is TRBV18, the J call TRBJ2-3; TRBD2 matches 9 bases. Trimming at V came to 6 bases and at J to 5 bases, leaving 6 bases not matched to a gene. Germline V CDR1 and CDR2: KGHSH, LQKENI. The CDR3 runs to 14 residues. CDR3 in amino acids: CASSAREGKDTQYF. In DNA, the CDR3 is TGTGCCAGCTCGGCGCGGGAGGGCAAAGATACGCAGTATTTT. The full variable domain, its missing parts supplied by reference TRBV18 and TRBJ2-3, is NAGVMQNPRHLVRRRGQEARLRCSPMKGHSHVYWYRQLPEEGLKFMVYLQKENIIDESGMPKERFSAEFPKEGPSILRIQQVVRGDSAAYFCASSAREGKDTQYFGPGTRLTVL.

J is TRBJ1-2 and V is TRBV2; TRBD1 matches at 7 bases. There are 14 residues in the CDR3. The V segment lost 0 bases and the J segment 7 bases; nucleotides outside the gene matches: 5. Per the germline V gene, CDR1 is SNHLY and CDR2 is FYNNEI. DNA for the CDR3: TGTGCCAGCAGTGAAGCGGGACAGAGGGTTGGCTACACCTTC. Translation gives CASSEAGQRVGYTF.

The chain joins TRBV11-2 to TRBJ2-5; 10 bases agree with TRBD1. The V gene's germline CDR1 is SGHAT and CDR2 FQNNGV. The CDR3 runs to 17 residues. V shed 2 bases and J 4 bases; nucleotides not matched to a gene: 10. The CDR3 bases are TGTGCCAGCAGCTTAACTGGACGGGACAGGGGCGGAGAGACCCAGTACTTC. Amino acids: CASSLTGRDRGGETQYF.

This clone was counted once. J is TRBJ2-7 and V is TRBV11-2; D not certain. The V end was cut by 2 bases, the J end by 2 bases, with 4 bases between. This CDR3 is built from 12 residues. Per germline, CDR1 SGHAT and CDR2 FQNNGV. The CDR3 coding sequence is TGTGCCAGCAGCTTACGAGCCTACGAGCAGTACTTC. Its protein product is CASSLRAYEQYF.

This clone was seen only once. The chain is built from TRBV19 and TRBJ2-7, with D possibly being TRBD1 or TRBD2 (5 bases each). Germline assignment: CDR1 LNHDA and CDR2 SQIVND (reference sequence). V lost 5 bases, J lost 3 bases, and 11 bases lay in between. The CDR3 sequence is 13 residues long. The CDR3 loop is CASSGGINYEQYF. CDR3 bases: TGTGCCAGTAGTGGGGGAATAAACTACGAGCAGTACTTC. The variable domain in full, completed from reference TRBV19 and TRBJ2-7, reads DGGITQSPKYLFRKEGQNVTLSCEQNLNHDAMYWYRQDPGQGLRLIYYSQIVNDFQKGDIAEGYSVSREKKESFPLTVTSAQKNPTAFYLCASSGGINYEQYFGPGTRLTVT.

The chain couples TRBV19 to TRBJ2-7; 8 bases agree with TRBD1. CDR1 LNHDA and CDR2 SQIVND come from the germline V gene (reference sequence). CDR3 length: 15 amino acids. V lost 4 bases and J lost 3; bases outside the gene matches: 8. CDR3 region: CASSNPAGGFYEQYF. CDR3 nucleotides: TGTGCCAGTAGTAACCCGGCAGGGGGCTTCTACGAGCAGTACTTC.

The chain carries TRBV10-3 and TRBJ2-3; D perhaps matches TRBD2 (7 bases). CDR1 and CDR2 from the germline V gene are ENHRY and SYGVKD. The CDR3 is 14 amino acids. Trimming removed 11 bases at V and 1 base at J, with 16 bases between. The CDR3 sequence is CASRGGGGTDTQYF. The CDR3 region has the DNA TGTGCCTCAAGGGGGGGAGGGGGCACAGATACGCAGTATTTT.

In its sample, this clone was seen once. J is TRBJ1-2 and V is TRBV6-6; no clear D gene. The V gene's germline CDR1 is MNHNY and CDR2 SVGAGI (reference sequence). V was trimmed by 2 bases and J by 3 bases, leaving 10 bases between them. The CDR3 covers 14 residues. The CDR3 here is CASSYPDGDYGYTF. The CDR3 nucleotides are TGTGCCAGCAGTTACCCGGACGGGGACTATGGCTACACCTTC.

CDR3 in amino acids: CASSPTAGSHEQFF. The DNA for the CDR3 is TGTGCCAGCAGCCCGACCGCGGGGTCCCATGAGCAGTTCTTC. The J gene is TRBJ2-1, the V gene TRBV7-3, with D perhaps matching TRBD2 (6 bases). This CDR3 region has 14 residues. The V end was cut by 5 bases, the J end by 8 bases, with 16 bases between. From germline, CDR1 is SGHTA and CDR2 FQGTGA.

As for this clone: In the same sample, other DNA sequences code for this CDR3. CDR3 in amino acids: CASSPGLAGDYEQYF. The CDR3 DNA sequence: TGTGCCAGCTCACCTGGACTAGCGGGAGACTACGAGCAGTACTTC. The V gene is TRBV18, the J gene TRBJ2-7, with 13 bases that match TRBD2. J was trimmed by 3 bases and V by 3 bases; bases with no gene match: 2. CDR1 KGHSH and CDR2 LQKENI come from the germline V gene. CDR3 length: 15 amino acids.

The genes are TRBV5-4 and TRBJ2-6; 9 bases map to TRBD1. CDR3 length equals 16 residues. Looked up from germline, CDR1 is SGHNT and CDR2 is YYREEE (reference sequence). With V trimmed by 1 base and J by 5 bases, 4 bases remained unmatched. The CDR3 sequence: CASSLPGTGRANVLTF. The CDR3 DNA reads TGTGCCAGCAGCTTGCCAGGGACAGGGAGGGCCAACGTCCTGACTTTC. The entire variable domain, with the rest obtained from reference TRBV5-4 and TRBJ2-6, is as follows: ETGVTQSPTHLIKTRGQQVTLRCSSQSGHNTVSWYQQALGQGPQFIFQYYREEENGRGNFPPRFSGLQFPNYSSELNVNALELDDSALYLCASSLPGTGRANVLTFGAGSRLTVL.

The CDR3 region is CAISGDKLSSGANVLTF. Written as DNA, the CDR3 is TGTGCCATCAGTGGGGACAAATTATCCTCTGGGGCCAACGTCCTGACTTTC. V and J are TRBV10-3 and TRBJ2-6; tentatively, D is TRBD1 (6 bases). Germline V CDR1 and CDR2: ENHRY, SYGVKD. The CDR3 extends over 17 amino acids. V lost 4 bases to trimming and J lost 0 bases, with 13 bases between them.

The genes are TRBV29-1 and TRBJ2-3; 14 nucleotides line up with TRBD2. Germline-derived CDR1 and CDR2 are SQVTM and ANQGSEA. The CDR3 loop spans 15 amino acids. Unmatched junction bases numbered 3, after V lost 4 bases and J lost 3 bases. This CDR3 reads CSVGGLAGATDTQYF. As DNA, the CDR3 is TGCAGCGTTGGGGGACTAGCGGGAGCAACAGATACGCAGTATTTT.

Only one count was recorded for this clone. This rearrangement joins TRBV29-1 to TRBJ2-7; 7 nucleotides match TRBD2. Germline loops: CDR1 SQVTM, CDR2 ANQGSEA. V lost 5 bases to trimming and J lost 3 bases; unmatched junction nucleotides: 13. CDR3 length: 15 residues. DNA for the CDR3: TGCAGCGTTAGCCCCGGGGCTAGCGGAAACTACGAGCAGTACTTC. The encoded protein is CSVSPGASGNYEQYF.

The sample holds one count of this clone. This chain joins TRBV5-1 and TRBJ1-1, with 7 bases matching TRBD1. V gave up 2 bases and J gave up 0 bases; unmatched junction bases: 7. The V gene's germline CDR1 is SGHRS and CDR2 YFSETQ. The CDR3 totals 16 residues. CDR3 region: CASSFSGTDLNTEAFF. CDR3 coding DNA: TGCGCCAGCAGCTTTTCCGGGACAGACTTGAACACTGAAGCTTTCTTT.

The count of this clone is one. The chain has TRBV9 and TRBJ2-2; tentative D call: TRBD2 (6 bases). Germline loops: CDR1 SGDLS, CDR2 YYNGEE. The CDR3 covers 18 residues. Trimming stripped 4 bases from V and 0 bases from J, with 19 bases between. The DNA for the CDR3 is TGTGCCAGCAGCCTTAGGGACTCCCGGTTCGCGAACACCGGGGAGCTGTTTTTT. Translated, it gives CASSLRDSRFANTGELFF.

V gene TRBV28 combines with J gene TRBJ1-3, with TRBD1 as a possible D gene (5 bases). With 5 bases removed from V and 5 bases from J, the gap between germline ends came to 10 bases. The CDR3 is 13 amino acids. Germline assignment: CDR1 MDHEN and CDR2 SYDVKM. The CDR3, as DNA: TGTGCCAGCAGTCACAACAGGAGAAACACCATATATTTT. This encodes CASSHNRRNTIYF.

The rearrangement joins TRBV5-4 to TRBJ2-7; 8 positions agree with TRBD2. The V gene end was trimmed by 2 bases and the J gene end by 3 bases; junction bases not matched to a gene: 4. Germline V gives CDR1 SGHNT, CDR2 YYREEE (reference sequence). This CDR3 contains 14 residues. Here the CDR3 DNA reads TGTGCCAGCAGCTTAGCGGGAGACTACTACGAGCAGTACTTC. Residues: CASSLAGDYYEQYF.

J is TRBJ2-5 and V is TRBV10-3; D remains ambiguous. The V and J ends lost 9 bases and 1 base respectively, with 12 bases between them. CDR3 length: 13 residues. Germline CDR1 and CDR2: ENHRY and SYGVKD. The CDR3 nucleotides read TGTGCCATGGCAGACCGTATCCAAGAGACCCAGTACTTC. Translating it yields CAMADRIQETQYF.

This clone appeared once. A read error may account for a junction end that differs from germline. The chain employs TRBV10-2 and TRBJ2-4; 12 positions match TRBD1. This CDR3 region has 13 residues. CDR1 is WSHSY and CDR2 is SAAADI in the germline V gene. The CDR3 nucleotides are TGCGCCAGCACCCCGGGACAGGGGGCCCGCGGGGACTTC. Protein sequence: CASTPGQGARGDF.

CDR3 sequence (DNA): TGTGCCAGTAGTATCTACGGAACCGATAGCAATCAGCCCCAGCATTTT. As protein: CASSIYGTDSNQPQHF. The rearrangement joins TRBV19 to TRBJ1-5; D ambiguous. CDR1 and CDR2 (germline): LNHDA, SQIVND (reference sequence). V lost 3 bases to trimming and J lost 0 bases, with 12 bases between them. The CDR3 extends over 16 amino acids. Full variable domain (remainder filled in from reference TRBV19 and TRBJ1-5): DGGITQSPKYLFRKEGQNVTLSCEQNLNHDAMYWYRQDPGQGLRLIYYSQIVNDFQKGDIAEGYSVSREKKESFPLTVTSAQKNPTAFYLCASSIYGTDSNQPQHFGDGTRLSIL.

The CDR3 coding sequence is TGCAGCGTTGAAGATCCGGGGGGCTATGAAAAACTGTTTTTT. Encoded protein: CSVEDPGGYEKLFF. The gene calls are TRBV29-1 and TRBJ1-4, with D perhaps matching TRBD1 (6 bases). In germline, CDR1 is SQVTM, CDR2 ANQGSEA. The CDR3 is made up of 14 amino acids. The V gene lost 0 bases and the J gene lost 6 bases, with 11 bases spanning the gap.

The V gene is TRBV10-3, the J gene TRBJ2-2; TRBD2 is a possible D gene (6 bases). This CDR3 is 15 amino acids long. The V end was cut by 7 bases, the J end by 8 bases, with 20 bases between. Germline-derived CDR1 and CDR2 are ENHRY and SYGVKD. This chain's CDR3 is CAITSGLRTRGELFF. DNA for the CDR3: TGTGCCATCACCTCGGGACTGCGGACGAGGGGGGAGCTGTTTTTT.

The J gene is TRBJ1-2, the V gene TRBV10-3; possibly TRBD1 for D (6 bases). Per germline, CDR1 ENHRY and CDR2 SYGVKD. The length of the CDR3 is 14 residues. Trimming removed 1 base at V and 3 bases at J, with 9 bases between. The CDR3 bases are TGTGCCATCAGTGAGTACAGGGAGGACTATGGCTACACCTTC. Translation: CAISEYREDYGYTF.